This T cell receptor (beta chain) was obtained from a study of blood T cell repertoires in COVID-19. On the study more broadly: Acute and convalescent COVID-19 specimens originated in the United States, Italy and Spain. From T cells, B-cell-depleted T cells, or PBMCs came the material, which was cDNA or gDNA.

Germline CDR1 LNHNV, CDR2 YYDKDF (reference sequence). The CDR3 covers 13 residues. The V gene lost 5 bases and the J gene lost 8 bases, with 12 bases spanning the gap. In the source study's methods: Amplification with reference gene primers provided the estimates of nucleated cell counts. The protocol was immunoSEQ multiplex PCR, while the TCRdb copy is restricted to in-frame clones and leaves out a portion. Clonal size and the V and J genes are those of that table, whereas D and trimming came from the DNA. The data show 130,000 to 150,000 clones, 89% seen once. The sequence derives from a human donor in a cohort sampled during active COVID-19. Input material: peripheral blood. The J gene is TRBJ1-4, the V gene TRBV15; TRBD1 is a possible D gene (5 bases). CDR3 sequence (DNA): TGTGCCACCAGCCGTAGGGAGGGGGAAAAACTGTTTTTT. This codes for CATSRREGEKLFF.